The 26 T cell receptor beta chains below all came from one sample that was sequenced in a study of cytomegalovirus exposure and HLA in healthy donors (dated 2017 in TCRdb). Libraries came from the immunoSEQ multiplex PCR assay. For the multiplex PCR, a mixture combining 60 forward primers for TCR Vbeta segments and 13 reverse primers for TCR Jbeta segments was used. The table was pulled from immuneACCESS by TCRdb, which kept in-frame rearrangements only. Such tables lose some clones; where checked, under half of the loss comes from unresolved V genes, and the rest has no known cause. Present in this sample are some 180,000 clones, 10% to 15% of which were seen just once. The ten top clones hold less than 8.5% of the sample. Sequencing used PBMCs. These receptors all come from a man aged 50-60 years in good health and CMV-seropositive.

V is TRBV7-8 and J is TRBJ2-5; 9 nucleotides match TRBD1. Looked up from germline, CDR1 is SGHVS and CDR2 is FQNEAQ. The CDR3 has 16 amino acids. After removal of 3 bases from V and 4 bases from J, the junction contained 9 bases not matched to a gene. The CDR3 is CASSLGQGIFGETQYF. As DNA, the CDR3 is TGTGCCAGCAGCTTGGGACAGGGAATTTTCGGAGAGACCCAGTACTTC.

This clone has just a few counts. CDR3 nucleotides: TGTGCCAGCAGCTTGGTCGGGGGGGACGTAAATGAAAAACTGTTTTTT. Residues: CASSLVGGDVNEKLFF. This chain uses TRBV5-4 with TRBJ1-4; D may be TRBD1 (5 bases). Germline CDR1 is SGHNT and CDR2 is YYREEE (reference sequence). The V end was cut by 0 bases, the J end by 5 bases, with 14 bases between. The CDR3 runs 16 residues.

The CDR3 loop reads CASSRQVTNTEAFF. The CDR3 nucleotides read TGTGCCAGCAGCCGCCAGGTGACGAACACTGAAGCTTTCTTT. V usage is TRBV7-2 and J usage is TRBJ1-1, with D unresolved. The length of the CDR3 is 14 residues. Trimming took 5 bases from V and 1 from J, leaving 11 bases between them. In germline, CDR1 is SGHTA, CDR2 FQGNSA.

The chain joins TRBV7-2 to TRBJ2-3, with D possibly being TRBD1 (6 bases). The CDR3 consists of 15 residues. Trimming took 2 bases from V and 8 from J, leaving 17 bases between them. Germline-derived CDR1 and CDR2 are SGHTA and FQGNSA. The CDR3 bases are TGTGCCAGCAGCTTAACATCAGGGGTGGGTGGTACGCAGTATTTT. This translates into CASSLTSGVGGTQYF. The full variable domain, in which reference TRBV7-2 and TRBJ2-3 provide the parts outside the CDR3, is GAGVSQSPSNKVTEKGKDVELRCDPISGHTALYWYRQSLGQGLEFLIYFQGNSAPDKSGLPSDRFSAERTGGSVSTLTIQRTQQEDSAVYLCASSLTSGVGGTQYFGPGTRLTVL.

A few counts support this clone. The chain joins TRBV4-1 to TRBJ1-1; tentatively, D is TRBD1 (5 bases). Trimming pared 1 base from V and 3 bases from J, leaving 12 bases between. The CDR3 contains 15 residues. Germline assignment: CDR1 MGHRA and CDR2 YSYEKL. CDR3 sequence: CASSQVPRAYTEAFF. DNA of the CDR3: TGCGCCAGCAGCCAAGTTCCCAGGGCGTACACTGAAGCTTTCTTT.

The chain is built from TRBV7-2 and TRBJ1-2, with D maybe TRBD1 (5 bases). V gave up 2 bases and J gave up 3 bases, with 13 bases separating them. Germline CDR1 reads SGHTA; CDR2 reads FQGNSA. The CDR3 is 15 residues long. CDR3 sequence: CASSLSDTRDYGYTF. The CDR3 bases are TGTGCCAGCAGCTTATCGGACACCCGGGACTATGGCTACACCTTC.

The V gene is TRBV7-2, the J gene TRBJ2-3; 7 positions agree with TRBD1. Germline loops: CDR1 SGHTA, CDR2 FQGNSA. CDR3 length: 14 residues. The V gene end was trimmed by 5 bases and the J gene end by 5 bases; junction bases not matched to a gene: 7. The CDR3 region has the DNA TGTGCCAGCAGCCAGGATAGACAGGGAGATACGCAGTATTTT. Encoded protein: CASSQDRQGDTQYF.

This chain joins TRBV5-4 and TRBJ2-2; possibly TRBD1 for D (5 bases). CDR1 is SGHNT, CDR2 YYREEE, per germline (reference sequence). Trimming left V 1 base short and J 5 bases short, with 12 bases between. The CDR3 totals 15 residues. Here the CDR3 DNA reads TGTGCCAGCAGCTTGCAAGGGGTCGAGACCGGGGAGCTGTTTTTT. Translating it yields CASSLQGVETGELFF. The full variable domain, completed using reference TRBV5-4 and TRBJ2-2, is ETGVTQSPTHLIKTRGQQVTLRCSSQSGHNTVSWYQQALGQGPQFIFQYYREEENGRGNFPPRFSGLQFPNYSSELNVNALELDDSALYLCASSLQGVETGELFFGEGSRLTVL.

The sample holds a few counts of this clone. The chain has TRBV18 and TRBJ1-2; no reliable D call. Germline V gene sequence: CDR1 KGHSH, CDR2 LQKENI. Trimming removed 2 bases at V and 7 bases at J, with 11 bases between. CDR3 length equals 13 residues. DNA of the CDR3: TGTGCCAGCTCACCAACAGACCTCGGTGGCTACACCTTC. It is translated as CASSPTDLGGYTF.

The J gene is TRBJ2-2, the V gene TRBV13, with 11 bases aligning to TRBD1. The CDR3 loop spans 14 amino acids. The trim removed 6 bases at V and 7 bases at J, leaving 4 bases unmatched. Germline lookup yields CDR1 PRHDT and CDR2 FYEKMQ (reference sequence). CDR3 residues: CASRDRGQVGELFF. For the CDR3, the DNA is TGTGCCAGCAGGGACAGGGGGCAGGTCGGGGAGCTGTTTTTT. Combining the CDR3 with reference TRBV13 and TRBJ2-2 gives the whole variable domain AAGVIQSPRHLIKEKRETATLKCYPIPRHDTVYWYQQGPGQDPQFLISFYEKMQSDKGSIPDRFSAQQFSDYHSELNMSSLELGDSALYFCASRDRGQVGELFFGEGSRLTVL.

V and J are TRBV5-6 and TRBJ2-1, with D perhaps matching TRBD2 (5 bases). The CDR3 covers 15 residues. Germline CDR1 reads SGHDT; CDR2 reads YYEEEE. V was trimmed by 0 bases and J by 7 bases, leaving 14 bases between them. CDR3 amino acids: CASSLGSGNRNEQFF. DNA for the CDR3: TGTGCCAGCAGCTTGGGGTCGGGAAATAGGAATGAGCAGTTCTTC.

Only a few counts were recorded for this clone. The chain couples TRBV29-1 to TRBJ1-4; D not resolved. The germline V and J ends were trimmed by 6 bases and 13 bases, with 15 bases remaining between them. The CDR3 has 11 residues. Germline V gene lookup returns CDR1 SQVTM and CDR2 ANQGSEA. The CDR3 loop reads CSVEVSQRLFF. In DNA, the CDR3 is TGCAGCGTCGAGGTCAGTCAGCGACTGTTTTTT.

The rearrangement joins TRBV30 to TRBJ1-3, with TRBD1 as a possible D gene (5 bases). The CDR3 loop spans 13 amino acids. Germline CDR1 GTSNPN, CDR2 SVGIG (reference sequence). Trimming stripped 5 bases from V and 0 bases from J, with 8 bases between. The CDR3 spells CAWGHSSGNTIYF. In DNA form, the CDR3 reads TGTGCCTGGGGACATTCCTCTGGAAACACCATATATTTT.

The CDR3 region is CASSLTGGADTEAFF. The CDR3, as DNA: TGTGCCAGCAGCTTAACAGGGGGTGCAGACACTGAAGCTTTCTTT. V usage is TRBV7-7 and J usage is TRBJ1-1; 8 bases agree with TRBD1. The CDR3 length is 15 residues. The J segment lost 3 bases and the V segment lost 2 bases, leaving 5 bases of the junction unmatched. Germline V lookup: CDR1 SSHAT, CDR2 FNYEAQ (reference sequence).

The J gene is TRBJ2-7, the V gene TRBV7-9; 9 nucleotides agree with TRBD1. The junction had 5 bases not matched to a gene; V was cut back by 4 bases and J by 4 bases. This CDR3 has 14 residues. Germline V lookup: CDR1 SEHNR, CDR2 FQNEAQ (reference sequence). The CDR3 region is CASSWGQGVYEQYF. Written as DNA, the CDR3 is TGTGCCAGCAGCTGGGGACAGGGTGTGTACGAGCAGTACTTC.

The V call is TRBV5-1, the J call TRBJ2-5; TRBD2 matches at 7 bases. There are 15 residues in the CDR3. Per the germline V gene, CDR1 is SGHRS and CDR2 is YFSETQ. V shed 3 bases and J 1 base; nucleotides not matched to a gene: 6. CDR3 amino acids: CASSSPSSGQETQYF. The CDR3 DNA is TGCGCCAGCAGCTCTCCTTCTAGCGGCCAAGAGACCCAGTACTTC.

This clone has more than one count but fewer than ten. This chain links TRBV13 with TRBJ1-6, with a tentative D call TRBD1 (6 bases). Between the trimmed V and J ends, which lost 3 bases and 5 bases, there was a span of 8 bases. The germline CDR1 and CDR2 sequences are PRHDT and FYEKMQ (reference sequence). This CDR3 region has 14 residues. The CDR3 coding sequence is TGTGCCAGCAGCTTTACAGGGCATAATTCACCCCTCCACTTT. This codes for CASSFTGHNSPLHF.

V gene TRBV20-1 combines with J gene TRBJ1-1, with a tentative D call TRBD1 (5 bases). CDR3 size: 11 residues. The germline V gene encodes CDR1 DFQATT and CDR2 SNEGSKA (reference sequence). The V end lost 6 bases, the J end lost 4 bases, and 9 bases lay between the germline ends. This CDR3 reads CSAPGVTEAFF. In DNA form, the CDR3 reads TGCAGTGCCCCGGGGGTCACTGAAGCTTTCTTT.

This clone was recorded a few times. This chain connects TRBV4-3 to TRBJ2-5; no reliable D call. The CDR3 sequence is 14 residues long. Germline V CDR1 and CDR2: LGHNA, YSLEER. V lost 3 bases, J lost 2 bases, and 10 bases lay in between. In DNA, the CDR3 is TGCGCCAGCAGCCACCAGGAAATGCAAGAGACCCAGTACTTC. Translated: CASSHQEMQETQYF.

This clone was seen only a few times. This chain uses TRBV7-2 with TRBJ2-1, with TRBD2 matching over 8 bases. Germline CDR1 SGHTA, CDR2 FQGNSA. There are 14 residues in the CDR3. V lost 6 bases, J lost 8 bases, and 9 bases stayed unmatched. DNA of the CDR3: TGTGCCAGCAGTCCCGGGGGGGTCCGGGATGAGCAGTTCTTC. Translation: CASSPGGVRDEQFF. Full variable domain (rest looked up from reference TRBV7-2 and TRBJ2-1): GAGVSQSPSNKVTEKGKDVELRCDPISGHTALYWYRQSLGQGLEFLIYFQGNSAPDKSGLPSDRFSAERTGGSVSTLTIQRTQQEDSAVYLCASSPGGVRDEQFFGPGTRLTVL.

This chain links TRBV27 with TRBJ2-7; 8 bases align to TRBD1. Losses at the gene ends were 3 bases for V and 1 base for J; bases not matched to a gene: 5. Germline V gene sequence: CDR1 MNHEY, CDR2 SMNVEV (reference sequence). This CDR3 region has 15 residues. CDR3 in DNA: TGTGCCAGCAGTTTTACTGGACAGGGATCCTACGAGCAGTACTTC. Residues: CASSFTGQGSYEQYF.

The gene calls are TRBV7-8 and TRBJ2-7, with TRBD1 as a possible D gene (6 bases). CDR1 is SGHVS, CDR2 FQNEAQ, per germline. This CDR3 is built from 15 residues. Between the trimmed V and J ends, which lost 0 bases and 2 bases, there was a span of 11 bases. Here the CDR3 reads CASSLARTDPYEQYV. In nucleotides, the CDR3 is TGTGCCAGCAGCTTAGCGAGGACAGACCCCTACGAGCAGTACGTC.

This clone was picked up a small number of times. J is TRBJ1-1 and V is TRBV2; TRBD1 might be the D (5 bases). From germline, CDR1 is SNHLY and CDR2 FYNNEI. V lost 3 bases to trimming and J lost 11 bases, with 16 bases between them. The CDR3 covers 13 residues. CDR3: CASSDSGGGGAFF. The CDR3 DNA sequence: TGTGCCAGCAGTGATAGTGGGGGAGGTGGCGCTTTCTTT.

V gene TRBV19 combines with J gene TRBJ2-2; 11 bases map to TRBD2. After removal of 5 bases from V and 3 bases from J, the junction contained 8 bases not matched to a gene. The CDR3 extends over 17 amino acids. Germline CDR1 reads LNHDA; CDR2 reads SQIVND (reference sequence). CDR3 in DNA: TGTGCCAGTAGTGCTACCGGGACTAGCGGATACACCGGGGAGCTGTTTTTT. Residues: CASSATGTSGYTGELFF.

The rearrangement joins TRBV6-6 to TRBJ2-7, with 7 bases matching TRBD2. The trim removed 4 bases at V and 6 bases at J, leaving 9 bases unmatched. The CDR3 has 14 amino acids. Germline V gene sequence: CDR1 MNHNY, CDR2 SVGAGI (reference sequence). The CDR3 spells CASSSGEGRGEQYF. The CDR3 region has the DNA TGTGCCAGCAGTTCCGGGGAGGGGAGGGGCGAGCAGTACTTC.

This clone has just a few counts. Other nucleotide sequences from this sample produce the same CDR3. The J gene is TRBJ1-2, the V gene TRBV28, with D perhaps TRBD1 (6 bases). V lost 6 bases to trimming and J lost 7 bases, with 18 bases between them. In germline, CDR1 is MDHEN, CDR2 SYDVKM. This CDR3 is built from 14 residues. This CDR3 is CASRSAGGVPGYTF. The CDR3 DNA follows: TGTGCCAGCAGATCGGCTGGGGGCGTTCCTGGCTACACCTTC.